This T cell receptor (beta chain) was identified in a study of PD-L1 blockade in urothelial cancer. In the study overall: Specimens of blood held a median count of about 150,000 T cells.

Some clones are missing from TCRdb's copy, which holds only in-frame ones; the method was immunoSEQ multiplex PCR. Among some 35,000 clones listed, about four fifths were seen once. The V gene lost 3 bases and the J gene lost 0 bases, with 6 bases spanning the gap. This CDR3 contains 13 residues. Per the germline V gene, CDR1 is MNHEY and CDR2 is SMNVEV (reference sequence). This clone was seen a handful of times. The receptor comes from a man aged 60 to 69 with urothelial cancer. The sequenced sample was PBMCs, obtained around atezolizumab (anti-PD-L1) treatment. V is TRBV27 and J is TRBJ2-7; D is unresolved. The CDR3 loop reads CASSLAGSYEQYF. CDR3 nucleotide sequence: TGTGCCAGCAGTTTGGCAGGCTCCTACGAGCAGTACTTC.